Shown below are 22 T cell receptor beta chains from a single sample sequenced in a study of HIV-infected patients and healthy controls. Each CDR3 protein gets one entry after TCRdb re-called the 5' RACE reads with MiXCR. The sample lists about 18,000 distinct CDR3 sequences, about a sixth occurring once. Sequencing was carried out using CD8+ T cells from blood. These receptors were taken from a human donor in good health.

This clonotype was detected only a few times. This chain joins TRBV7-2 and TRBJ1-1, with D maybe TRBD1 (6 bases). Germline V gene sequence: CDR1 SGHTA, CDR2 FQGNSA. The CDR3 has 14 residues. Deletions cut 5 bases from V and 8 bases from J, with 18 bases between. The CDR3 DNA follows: TGTGCCAGCAGCGTAATACCGGGACAAGACGAAGCTTTCTTT. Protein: CASSVIPGQDEAFF.

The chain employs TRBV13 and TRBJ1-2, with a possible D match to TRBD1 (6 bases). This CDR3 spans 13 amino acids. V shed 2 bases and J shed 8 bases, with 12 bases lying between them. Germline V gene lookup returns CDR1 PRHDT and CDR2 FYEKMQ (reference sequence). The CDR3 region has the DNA TGTGCCAGCAGCTTATACAGCCAGGGGGGCTACACCTTC. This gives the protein CASSLYSQGGYTF.

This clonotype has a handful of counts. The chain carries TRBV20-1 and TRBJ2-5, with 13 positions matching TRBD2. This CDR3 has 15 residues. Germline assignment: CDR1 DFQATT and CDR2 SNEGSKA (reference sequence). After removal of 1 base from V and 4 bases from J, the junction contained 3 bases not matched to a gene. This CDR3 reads CSARGTSGSLETQYF. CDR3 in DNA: TGCAGTGCTAGAGGGACTAGCGGGAGTTTAGAGACCCAGTACTTC.

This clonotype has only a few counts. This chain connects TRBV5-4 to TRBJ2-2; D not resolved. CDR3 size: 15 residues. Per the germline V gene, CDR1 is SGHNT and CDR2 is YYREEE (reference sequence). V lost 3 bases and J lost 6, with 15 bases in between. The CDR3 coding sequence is TGTGCCAGCAGCTCCCCCCGGCCTACGTCCGGGGAGCTGTTTTTT. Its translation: CASSSPRPTSGELFF.

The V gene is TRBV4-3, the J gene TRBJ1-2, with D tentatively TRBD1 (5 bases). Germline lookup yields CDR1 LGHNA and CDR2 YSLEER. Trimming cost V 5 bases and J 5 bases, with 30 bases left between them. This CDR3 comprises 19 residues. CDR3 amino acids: CASSFDRGSYLIGVYGYTF. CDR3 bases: TGCGCCAGCAGCTTCGACCGGGGGTCGTACTTAATAGGGGTTTATGGCTACACCTTC.

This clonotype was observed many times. Here the CDR3 reads CASSQEWLTNEQFF. The CDR3 DNA sequence: TGTGCCAGCAGCCAAGAATGGCTAACTAATGAGCAGTTCTTC. The chain uses TRBV4-2 and TRBJ2-1; D gene unclear. Per germline, CDR1 LGHNA and CDR2 YNFKEQ. CDR3 length: 14 amino acids. Trimming took 0 bases from V and 7 from J, leaving 10 bases between them.

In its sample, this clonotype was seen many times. The CDR3 loop is CASSSVGEWFF. DNA of the CDR3: TGTGCCAGCAGTTCAGTGGGAGAGTGGTTCTTC. The chain recombines TRBV12-3 or TRBV12-4 with TRBJ2-1; D possibly corresponds to TRBD2 (5 bases). V lost 4 bases and J 15 bases, leaving 13 bases between the germline ends. The CDR3 length is 11 residues.

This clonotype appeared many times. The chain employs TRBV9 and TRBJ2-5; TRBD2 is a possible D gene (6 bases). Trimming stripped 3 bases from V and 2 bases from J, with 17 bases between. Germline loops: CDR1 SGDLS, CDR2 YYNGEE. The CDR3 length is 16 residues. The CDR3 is CASSALAGTSQETQYF. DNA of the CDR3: TGTGCCAGCAGCGCCCTTGCCGGGACTTCACAAGAGACCCAGTACTTC.

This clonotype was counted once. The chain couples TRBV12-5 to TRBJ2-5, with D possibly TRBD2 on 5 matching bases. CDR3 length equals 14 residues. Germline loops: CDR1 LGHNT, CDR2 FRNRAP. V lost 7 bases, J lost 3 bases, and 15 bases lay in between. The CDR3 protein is CASASGSGEETQYF. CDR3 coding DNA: TGTGCTAGTGCCTCGGGGAGCGGAGAAGAGACCCAGTACTTC.

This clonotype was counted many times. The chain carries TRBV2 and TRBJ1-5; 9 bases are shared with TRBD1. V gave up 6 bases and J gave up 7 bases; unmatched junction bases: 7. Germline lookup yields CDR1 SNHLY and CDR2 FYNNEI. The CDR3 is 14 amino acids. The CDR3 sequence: CASRAGQGGQPQHF. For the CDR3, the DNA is TGTGCCAGCAGGGCGGGACAGGGCGGGCAGCCCCAGCATTTT. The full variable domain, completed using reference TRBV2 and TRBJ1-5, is EPEVTQTPSHQVTQMGQEVILRCVPISNHLYFYWYRQILGQKVEFLVSFYNNEISEKSEIFDDQFSVERPDGSNFTLKIRSTKLEDSAMYFCASRAGQGGQPQHFGDGTRLSIL.

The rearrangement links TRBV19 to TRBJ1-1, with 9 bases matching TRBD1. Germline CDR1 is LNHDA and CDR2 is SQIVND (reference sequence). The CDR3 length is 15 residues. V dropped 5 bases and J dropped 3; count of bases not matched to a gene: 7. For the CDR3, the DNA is TGTGCCAGTAGTTGGAAGACAGGGGGTCACACTGAAGCTTTCTTT. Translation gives CASSWKTGGHTEAFF.

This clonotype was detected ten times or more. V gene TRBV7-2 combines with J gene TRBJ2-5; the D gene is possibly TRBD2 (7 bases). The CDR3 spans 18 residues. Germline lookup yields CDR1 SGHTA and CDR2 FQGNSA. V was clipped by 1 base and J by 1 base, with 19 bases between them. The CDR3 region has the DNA TGTGCCAGCAGCTTAGTTTGGGGCGGGGGCGGAATCCAAGAGACCCAGTACTTC. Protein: CASSLVWGGGGIQETQYF.

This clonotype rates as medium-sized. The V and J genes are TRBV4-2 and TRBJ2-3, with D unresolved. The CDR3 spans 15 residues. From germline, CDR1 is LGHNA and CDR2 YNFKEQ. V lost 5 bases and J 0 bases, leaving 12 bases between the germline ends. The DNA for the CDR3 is TGTGCCAGCAGCGGAGCAGTGACTAGCACAGATACGCAGTATTTT. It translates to CASSGAVTSTDTQYF.

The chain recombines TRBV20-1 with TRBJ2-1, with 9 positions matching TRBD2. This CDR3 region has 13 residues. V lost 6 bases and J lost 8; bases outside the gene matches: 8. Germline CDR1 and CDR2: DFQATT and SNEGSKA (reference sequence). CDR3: CSARSSGSYEQFF. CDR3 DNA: TGCAGTGCCCGAAGTAGCGGGAGTTATGAGCAGTTCTTC.

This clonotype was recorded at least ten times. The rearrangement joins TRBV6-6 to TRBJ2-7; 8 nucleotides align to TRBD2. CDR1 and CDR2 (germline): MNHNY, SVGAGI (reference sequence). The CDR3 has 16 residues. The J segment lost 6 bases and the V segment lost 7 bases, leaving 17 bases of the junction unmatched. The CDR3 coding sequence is TGTGCCAGCATGTCCCGAACTAGCGGAACTGTTTTCGAGCAGTACTTC. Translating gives CASMSRTSGTVFEQYF.

The CDR3 DNA is TGTGCCAGCAGTGAAGACCTGTGGACGGGCTACGAGCAGTACTTC. This gives the protein CASSEDLWTGYEQYF. This chain connects TRBV6-1 to TRBJ2-7; D is uncertain. Germline CDR1 is MNHNS and CDR2 is SASEGT. V was cut by 1 base and J by 3 bases, with 13 bases left in between. The CDR3 contains 15 residues.

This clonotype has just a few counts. The CDR3 DNA sequence: TGTGCCAGTAGTATCAAGTCATTCAATGAGCAGTTCTTC. This codes for CASSIKSFNEQFF. The chain couples TRBV19 to TRBJ2-1; D not certain. V gave up 3 bases and J gave up 6 bases, with 9 bases separating them. The CDR3 length is 13 residues. Germline V gene data show CDR1 as LNHDA and CDR2 as SQIVND (reference sequence).

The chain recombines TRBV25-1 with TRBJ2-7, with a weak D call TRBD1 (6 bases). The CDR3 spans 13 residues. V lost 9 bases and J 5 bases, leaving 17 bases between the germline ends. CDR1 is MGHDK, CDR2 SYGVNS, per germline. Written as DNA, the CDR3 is TGTGCCAGGGGACATAAAAAGTACCACGAGCAGTACTTC. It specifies CARGHKKYHEQYF.

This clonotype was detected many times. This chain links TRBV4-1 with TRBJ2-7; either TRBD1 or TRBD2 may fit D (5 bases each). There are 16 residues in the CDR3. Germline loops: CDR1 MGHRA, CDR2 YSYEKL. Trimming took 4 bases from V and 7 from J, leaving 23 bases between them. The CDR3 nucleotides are TGCGCCAGCAGCCTCAGGGTGGAGGAGCTACTTGGGGAGCAGTACTTC. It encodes CASSLRVEELLGEQYF.

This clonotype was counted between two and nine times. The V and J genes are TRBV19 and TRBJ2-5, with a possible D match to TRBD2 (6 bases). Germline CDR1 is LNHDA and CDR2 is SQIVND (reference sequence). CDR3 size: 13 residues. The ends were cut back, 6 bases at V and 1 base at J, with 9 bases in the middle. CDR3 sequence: CASRRDFQETQYF. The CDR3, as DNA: TGTGCCAGTAGGAGGGACTTCCAAGAGACCCAGTACTTC. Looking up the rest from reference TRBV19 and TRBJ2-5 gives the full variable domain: DGGITQSPKYLFRKEGQNVTLSCEQNLNHDAMYWYRQDPGQGLRLIYYSQIVNDFQKGDIAEGYSVSREKKESFPLTVTSAQKNPTAFYLCASRRDFQETQYFGPGTRLLVL.

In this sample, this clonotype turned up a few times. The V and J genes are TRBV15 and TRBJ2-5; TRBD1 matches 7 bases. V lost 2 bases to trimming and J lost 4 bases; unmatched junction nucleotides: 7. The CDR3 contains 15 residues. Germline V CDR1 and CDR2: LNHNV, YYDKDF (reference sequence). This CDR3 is CATSRIGTVLETQYF. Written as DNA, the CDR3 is TGTGCCACCAGCAGAATAGGGACAGTCCTAGAGACCCAGTACTTC.

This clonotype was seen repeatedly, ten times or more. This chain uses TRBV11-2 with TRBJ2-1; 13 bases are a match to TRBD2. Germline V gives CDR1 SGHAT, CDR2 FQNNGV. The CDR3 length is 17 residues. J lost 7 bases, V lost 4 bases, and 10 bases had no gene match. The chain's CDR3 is CASSSILAGGRWNEQFF. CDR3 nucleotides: TGTGCCAGCAGCTCCATACTAGCGGGGGGGAGGTGGAATGAGCAGTTCTTC.